This T cell receptor beta chain came from a study of T cells in severe cutaneous drug reactions (dated by TCRdb to the late 2010s). With respect to the entire study: Patients were recruited between about 2011 and 2018 from Taiwan, Thailand and a European registry network. Single-cell sequencing, quantitative PCR validation, functional assays and transgenic mouse experiments were combined with bulk TCR sequencing. Libraries used iRepertoire multiplex PCR; authors cited a comparison showing similar capture of abundant clonotypes across iRepertoire and 5' RACE methods with or without UMI. Only patients with a probable or definite SJS/TEN or DRESS diagnosis by RegiSCAR criteria were enrolled. Assignment of the culprit drug relied on both the Naranjo algorithm and the ALDEN drug causality algorithm. Biological samples, such as blister fluids/cells and PBMC, were collected from patients during the acute or recovery stage.

Library preparation used the iRepertoire multiplex PCR system with TCR subtype-specific primers for both bulk and single-cell sequencing. Multiplex PCR using primers aimed at the V, D and J gene regions produced the bulk TCR beta libraries. Roughly 95-500 ng of RNA per sample served as input for bulk TCR library preparation. An Illumina MiSeq was used to sequence the bulk TCR beta amplicons. As for the original processing: Sample misassignments and low-quality sequencing reads were removed through quality control steps. The CDR3 was defined as the amino acids lying between the Y[YFLI]C motif of the V gene and the [FW]GXGT motif of the J segment. The IMGT database served as the reference for assigning TRBV and TRBJ genes and CDR3 clonotypes. TRBV expression in each sample was normalized to the mean expression of the same gene in PBMC from some 45 healthy donors. TCRdb reprocessed the reads and provides one entry for every CDR3 protein sequence; no DNA is given. TCRdb's processing, not the study's, gives the V and J calls here. This sample's listing comprises about 9,600 distinct CDR3 sequences. About 19% of the sample is taken by the ten largest.

The donors whose samples were sequenced had carbamazepine-induced Stevens-Johnson syndrome or toxic epidermal necrolysis (CBZ-SJS/TEN). Patients with drug-induced severe cutaneous adverse reactions had T cell receptor repertoires profiled by next-generation sequencing to look for drug-specific clonotypes. The RNA source was either peripheral blood mononuclear cells or blister cells from skin lesions. Points on this clonotype: No antigen is known for it.

CDR1 and CDR2 (SQVTM, ANQGSEA) derive from the germline V gene. The CDR3, from cysteine to phenylalanine, totals 13 residues. Only the protein is on record. Results the study describes overall, beyond this receptor: CBZ-SJS/TEN patients showed strongly increased TRBV12-4 usage, with an average of about 32% in blister cells and 4% to 5.5% in PBMC. According to the authors, further study is still needed to determine whether the public TCR generalizes to SJS/TEN caused by other drugs. Although undetectable or scarce in tolerant-control and healthy-donor PBMC, a public TCRbeta CDR3 was found in all seven CBZ-SJS/TEN blister samples, at a mean of about 13%.

Rearrangement joined TRBV29-1 to TRBJ2-1; TCRdb's D call of TRBD1 is untestable without DNA. Sequencing used cells from a skin blister. According to the study, the label for this sample's cell subset or site signals: unsorted cells from skin lesion blisters. This TCR was recovered from a human donor with Stevens-Johnson syndrome, a severe cutaneous drug reaction. The CDR3 is CSVDIVGGNEQFF.